Listed here are 19 T cell receptor beta chains from one sample, sequenced in a study of cytomegalovirus exposure and HLA in healthy donors. Data came from immunoSEQ multiplex PCR; TCRdb stores just in-frame clones and leaves some out. The profile shows about 130,000 clones, roughly 87% of them singletons. Sequenced input: PBMCs. Every receptor here comes from a young woman in good health and CMV-seronegative.

The rearrangement uses TRBV2 and TRBJ2-7, with D uncertain. Between the trimmed V and J ends, which lost 2 bases and 6 bases, there was a span of 11 bases. CDR3 length: 13 residues. Germline V gives CDR1 SNHLY, CDR2 FYNNEI. CDR3 nucleotide sequence: TGTGCCAGCAGTGAAACATCCCCGGGCGAGCAGTACTTC. Translating it yields CASSETSPGEQYF.

This chain joins TRBV27 and TRBJ2-7; maybe TRBD2 (6 bases). This CDR3 has 14 residues. CDR1 is MNHEY and CDR2 is SMNVEV in the germline V gene (reference sequence). Trimming removed 3 bases from V and 5 bases from J, with 14 bases in between. This chain's CDR3 is CASSFGGPRDEQYF. The CDR3 DNA reads TGTGCCAGCAGTTTCGGGGGTCCTAGAGACGAGCAGTACTTC.

The chain uses TRBV7-4 and TRBJ2-7; D call uncertain. CDR1 is SGHVT and CDR2 is SQSDAQ in the germline V gene. Between the trimmed V and J ends, which lost 2 bases and 5 bases, there was a span of 4 bases. The CDR3 loop spans 11 amino acids. The CDR3 nucleotides read TGTGCCAGCAGCTTACTCCACGAGCAGTACTTC. Amino acids: CASSLLHEQYF.

The gene calls are TRBV20-1 and TRBJ2-7; D is perhaps TRBD2 (6 bases). CDR3 length: 11 amino acids. The V gene's germline CDR1 is DFQATT and CDR2 SNEGSKA (reference sequence). The ends were cut back, 3 bases at V and 4 bases at J, with 7 bases in the middle. CDR3: CSASGGYEQYF. The CDR3 coding sequence is TGCAGTGCTAGCGGGGGTTACGAGCAGTACTTC.

The chain employs TRBV4-2 and TRBJ2-5; 10 nucleotides agree with TRBD2. J lost 5 bases, V lost 4 bases, and 7 bases had no gene match. There are 15 residues in the CDR3. Germline V gene sequence: CDR1 LGHNA, CDR2 YNFKEQ. The CDR3 region has the DNA TGTGCCAGCAGCCTGAGCGGGGGGGCCGGGGAGACCCAGTACTTC. Its protein is CASSLSGGAGETQYF.

V is TRBV6-5 and J is TRBJ2-7; D is perhaps TRBD1 (5 bases). Trimming took off 5 bases at V and 3 bases at J, with 11 bases between the two ends. This CDR3 has 13 residues. Looked up from germline, CDR1 is MNHEY and CDR2 is SVGAGI. CDR3 residues: CASSLGANYEQYF. The DNA of the CDR3 is TGTGCCAGCAGTCTAGGGGCAAACTACGAGCAGTACTTC.

The chain is built from TRBV2 and TRBJ1-4; D unresolved. V was clipped by 7 bases and J by 3 bases, with 12 bases between them. This CDR3 region has 14 residues. Germline V gives CDR1 SNHLY, CDR2 FYNNEI. Here the CDR3 DNA reads TGTGCCAGCATTAAGGGAGATTCTAATGAAAAACTGTTTTTT. This translates into CASIKGDSNEKLFF. Full variable domain (rest looked up from reference TRBV2 and TRBJ1-4): EPEVTQTPSHQVTQMGQEVILRCVPISNHLYFYWYRQILGQKVEFLVSFYNNEISEKSEIFDDQFSVERPDGSNFTLKIRSTKLEDSAMYFCASIKGDSNEKLFFGSGTQLSVL.

V and J are TRBV19 and TRBJ2-7, with 7 bases fitting TRBD2. In germline, CDR1 is LNHDA, CDR2 SQIVND (reference sequence). The CDR3 covers 15 residues. V lost 11 bases, J lost 4 bases, and 17 bases stayed unmatched. The CDR3 reads CASREGGSSPYEQYF. The CDR3 DNA follows: TGTGCCTCCAGGGAGGGAGGGTCTTCACCTTACGAGCAGTACTTC.

The chain carries TRBV9 and TRBJ2-7, with 10 positions matching TRBD1. Germline CDR1 is SGDLS and CDR2 is YYNGEE. The CDR3 contains 15 residues. Unmatched junction bases numbered 5, after V lost 2 bases and J lost 3 bases. In DNA form, the CDR3 reads TGTGCCAGCAGCGTCGGGACAGGGGTTTTCTACGAGCAGTACTTC. Protein: CASSVGTGVFYEQYF.

The chain carries TRBV11-2 and TRBJ2-5; maybe TRBD2 (6 bases). Germline assignment: CDR1 SGHAT and CDR2 FQNNGV. V lost 1 base to trimming and J lost 7 bases, with 13 bases between them. The CDR3 spans 14 residues. The CDR3 reads CASSLAGVLGTQYF. The CDR3 coding sequence is TGTGCCAGCAGCTTAGCGGGGGTTCTTGGGACCCAGTACTTC.

This clone was seen once. This chain uses TRBV7-9 with TRBJ1-1, with 10 nucleotides matching TRBD1. V shed 6 bases, J shed 4 bases, and the junction held 2 bases outside the gene matches. Germline V gene lookup returns CDR1 SEHNR and CDR2 FQNEAQ (reference sequence). The CDR3 is made up of 13 amino acids. The CDR3 region is CASSRTGGTEAFF. DNA for the CDR3: TGTGCCAGCAGTAGGACAGGGGGCACTGAAGCTTTCTTT.

The chain has TRBV6-5 and TRBJ1-2; TRBD1 matches 11 bases. There are 13 residues in the CDR3. J gave up 8 bases and V 7 bases, and 6 bases lay outside the gene matches. The germline V gene encodes CDR1 MNHEY and CDR2 SVGAGI. The CDR3 DNA reads TGTGCCAGCACCAGGACAGGGGGCTTCGGCTACACCTTC. Its protein is CASTRTGGFGYTF.

This chain joins TRBV29-1 and TRBJ1-2; D is uncertain. The CDR3 runs to 13 residues. Deletions cut 3 bases from V and 8 bases from J, with 16 bases between. Germline V gene lookup returns CDR1 SQVTM and CDR2 ANQGSEA. For the CDR3, the DNA is TGCAGCGTTGACATCGGCAGCGGGAGGGGCTACACCTTC. Residues: CSVDIGSGRGYTF.

Note on this clone: The germline gene is not matched at one end of the junction; a read error may be the cause. This rearrangement joins TRBV18 to TRBJ2-7; unclear D gene. The CDR3 contains 12 residues. CDR1 is KGHSH, CDR2 LQKENI, per germline. CDR3: CASSDSSYEQHF. CDR3 DNA sequence: TGTGCCAGCTCCGATAGCTCCTACGAGCAGCACTTC.

This rearrangement joins TRBV5-4 to TRBJ1-2; 12 bases match TRBD1. The CDR3 runs to 15 residues. In germline, CDR1 is SGHNT, CDR2 YYREEE (reference sequence). V was pared by 0 bases and J by 7 bases, with 4 bases of the junction left unmatched. DNA of the CDR3: TGTGCCAGCAGCTTGGTGGGACAGGGGGCGCTTGGCTACACCTTC. It encodes CASSLVGQGALGYTF.

CDR3 DNA: TGTGCCAGCAGCTCCCAGGGACAGACCTACTACGAGCAGTACTTC. It encodes CASSSQGQTYYEQYF. The V gene is TRBV7-9, the J gene TRBJ2-7; 7 bases are a match to TRBD1. Germline CDR1 and CDR2: SEHNR and FQNEAQ (reference sequence). V lost 4 bases to trimming and J lost 3 bases; unmatched junction nucleotides: 9. The CDR3 runs to 15 residues.

The chain employs TRBV9 and TRBJ1-3, with D perhaps matching TRBD1 (5 bases). V dropped 0 bases and J dropped 0 bases, with 16 bases sitting between them. The germline V gene encodes CDR1 SGDLS and CDR2 YYNGEE. The CDR3 has 18 amino acids. CDR3 sequence reads: CASSVAPAGPSSGNTIYF. The CDR3 nucleotides are TGTGCCAGCAGCGTAGCCCCAGCAGGGCCAAGCTCTGGAAACACCATATATTTT.

The CDR3 region is CASSWAVPDDEQFF. In DNA, the CDR3 is TGTGCCAGCAGTTGGGCAGTCCCCGACGATGAGCAGTTCTTC. The V gene is TRBV6-1, the J gene TRBJ2-1; D is undetermined. From germline, CDR1 is MNHNS and CDR2 SASEGT. The CDR3 length is 14 residues. The V end was cut by 5 bases, the J end by 8 bases, with 16 bases between.

The chain has TRBV5-6 and TRBJ1-1; TRBD1 might be the D (6 bases). The CDR3 sequence is 15 residues long. Germline-derived CDR1 and CDR2 are SGHDT and YYEEEE. The germline V and J ends were trimmed by 4 bases and 5 bases, with 18 bases remaining between them. CDR3 protein: CASSLASTGSTEAFF. The CDR3 DNA reads TGTGCCAGCAGCCTGGCTTCCACAGGGAGTACTGAAGCTTTCTTT.